Below, 4 T cell receptor beta chains from the same sample are listed, as sequenced in a study of blood T cell repertoires in COVID-19. The data were produced by immunoSEQ multiplex PCR, yet TCRdb's version contains in-frame clones alone and is incomplete. The sample comprises some 300,000 clones, 89% of which are singletons, and 2.5% to 3.5% rests with the top ten. The sequenced sample was PBMCs or T cells enriched from blood (not recorded which). The receptors stem from a woman in her forties or fifties who had been exposed to COVID-19.

The rearrangement links TRBV27 to TRBJ1-6; possible D gene TRBD1, 5 bases. Germline V gene data show CDR1 as MNHEY and CDR2 as SMNVEV (reference sequence). Between the trimmed V and J ends, which lost 5 bases and 4 bases, there was a span of 24 bases. This CDR3 has 19 residues. The CDR3 DNA reads TGTGCCAGCAGTCCGACGGGGGTAGTCAACCCTATATATAATTCACCCCTCCACTTT. Its translation: CASSPTGVVNPIYNSPLHF.

The CDR3 DNA is TGTGCCACCAAGAGCACCAGTAAAGAAGCGGGGGAAGAGACCCAGTACTTC. It yields the protein CATKSTSKEAGEETQYF. The gene calls are TRBV15 and TRBJ2-5; TRBD2 matches at 8 bases. The CDR3 is 17 residues long. Losses at the gene ends were 7 bases for V and 3 bases for J; bases not matched to a gene: 16. The V gene's germline CDR1 is LNHNV and CDR2 YYDKDF (reference sequence).

This clone was counted a few times. The genes are TRBV9 and TRBJ1-1; 8 positions match TRBD1. Trimming removed 3 bases from V and 2 bases from J; junction bases left unmatched: 9. This CDR3 contains 16 residues. The germline gives CDR1 SGDLS, CDR2 YYNGEE. CDR3 DNA sequence: TGTGCCAGCAGCGCCGGAGGACAGGGAGGCAACACTGAAGCTTTCTTT. The encoded protein is CASSAGGQGGNTEAFF.

V gene TRBV30 combines with J gene TRBJ1-6; D is perhaps TRBD1 (6 bases). Trimming shortened V by 4 bases and J by 4 bases, and 17 bases separated the two germline ends. This CDR3 comprises 16 residues. Germline V gene sequence: CDR1 GTSNPN, CDR2 SVGIG (reference sequence). CDR3 sequence reads: CAWTPLGQTYNSPLHF. CDR3 DNA sequence: TGTGCCTGGACCCCTCTTGGACAGACGTATAATTCACCCCTCCACTTT.